The source of this T cell receptor beta chain is a study of blood T cell repertoires in COVID-19. The wider study: COVID-19 samples collected from the United States, Italy and Spain covered acute and convalescent phases. T cells, B-cell-depleted T cells, or PBMCs supplied cDNA or gDNA.

The CDR3 runs 13 residues. V shed 3 bases and J shed 1 base, with 6 bases lying between them. Germline V CDR1 and CDR2: KGHSH, LQKENI. As handled by the study authors: Estimation of nucleated cell counts was performed using reference gene primer amplification. The method was immunoSEQ multiplex PCR; TCRdb's version includes in-frame clones alone and lacks a portion of them. The V and J calls and the clone size are those of that table, but D and trimming were determined from the DNA. The sample has about 160,000 clones, around 75% seen once. Sequences were obtained from peripheral blood. The TCR was taken from a woman of 80 years or more with acute or convalescent COVID-19. The rearrangement joins TRBV18 to TRBJ1-1, with D hard to call. The CDR3: CASSPNRNTEAFF. CDR3 sequence (DNA): TGTGCCAGCTCACCTAACAGGAACACTGAAGCTTTCTTT.